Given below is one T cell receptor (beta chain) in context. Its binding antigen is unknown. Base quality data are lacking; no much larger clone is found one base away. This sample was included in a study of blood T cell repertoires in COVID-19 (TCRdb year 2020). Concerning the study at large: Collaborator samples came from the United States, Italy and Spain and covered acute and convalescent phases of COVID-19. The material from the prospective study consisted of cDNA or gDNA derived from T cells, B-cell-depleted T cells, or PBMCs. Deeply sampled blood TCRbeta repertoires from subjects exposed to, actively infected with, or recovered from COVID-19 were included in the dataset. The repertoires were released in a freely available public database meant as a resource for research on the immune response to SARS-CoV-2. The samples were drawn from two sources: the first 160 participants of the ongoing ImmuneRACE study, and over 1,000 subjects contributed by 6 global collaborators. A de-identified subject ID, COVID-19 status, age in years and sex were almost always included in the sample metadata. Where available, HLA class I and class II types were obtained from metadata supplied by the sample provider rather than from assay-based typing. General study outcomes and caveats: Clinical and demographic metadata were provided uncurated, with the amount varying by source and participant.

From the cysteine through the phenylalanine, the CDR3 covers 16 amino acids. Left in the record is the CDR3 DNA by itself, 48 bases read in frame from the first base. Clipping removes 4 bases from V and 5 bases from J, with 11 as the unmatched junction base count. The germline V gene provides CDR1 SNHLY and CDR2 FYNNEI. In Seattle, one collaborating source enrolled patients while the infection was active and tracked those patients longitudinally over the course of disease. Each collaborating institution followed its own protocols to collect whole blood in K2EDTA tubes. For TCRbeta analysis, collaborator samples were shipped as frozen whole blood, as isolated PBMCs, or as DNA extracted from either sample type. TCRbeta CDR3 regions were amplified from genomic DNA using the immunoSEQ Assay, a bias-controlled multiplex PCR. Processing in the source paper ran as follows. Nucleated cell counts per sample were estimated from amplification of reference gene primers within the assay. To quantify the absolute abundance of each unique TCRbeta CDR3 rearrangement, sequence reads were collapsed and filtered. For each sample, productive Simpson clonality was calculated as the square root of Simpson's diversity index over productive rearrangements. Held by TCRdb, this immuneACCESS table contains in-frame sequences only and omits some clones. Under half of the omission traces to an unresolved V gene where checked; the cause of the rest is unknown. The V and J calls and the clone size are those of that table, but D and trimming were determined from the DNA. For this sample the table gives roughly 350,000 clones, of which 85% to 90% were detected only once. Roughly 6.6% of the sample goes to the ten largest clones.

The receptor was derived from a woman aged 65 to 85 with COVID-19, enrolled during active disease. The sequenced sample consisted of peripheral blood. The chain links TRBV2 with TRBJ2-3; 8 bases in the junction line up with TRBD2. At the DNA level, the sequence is TGTGCCAGCAGTGTAGACAGGTTCACTAGCGGAGATACGCAGTATTTT. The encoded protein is CASSVDRFTSGDTQYF.